The 15 T cell receptor beta chains given below trace back to one sample, sequenced in a study of cytomegalovirus exposure and HLA in healthy donors. PCR amplification relied on 60 Vbeta primers (plus 13 Jbeta primers). Assay used: immunoSEQ multiplex PCR; TCRdb lists only in-frame clones, some missing. The table includes around 300,000 clones, 84% detected once. Sequences were obtained from PBMCs. These receptors originate from a woman aged 40 to 55 in good health and CMV-seropositive.

The chain combines TRBV4-2 with TRBJ1-1, with D perhaps TRBD1 (5 bases). The CDR3 is made up of 16 amino acids. The ends were cut back, 0 bases at V and 1 base at J, with 12 bases in the middle. In germline, CDR1 is LGHNA, CDR2 YNFKEQ. The CDR3 is CASSQEKTATNTEAFF. CDR3 DNA sequence: TGTGCCAGCAGCCAAGAGAAGACAGCAACGAACACTGAAGCTTTCTTT.

Points on this clone: The junction departs from the called germline gene at one end, perhaps through a read error. The chain uses TRBV7-9 and TRBJ2-7; D might be TRBD1 (6 bases). This CDR3 is built from 12 residues. Looked up from germline, CDR1 is SEHNR and CDR2 is FQNEAQ (reference sequence). CDR3 bases: TGTTCCAGCAGCCAGGGGTCGTACGAGCAGTACTTC. This translates into CSSSQGSYEQYF.

The chain uses TRBV12-5 and TRBJ2-7; D remains unclear. CDR3 size: 12 residues. Trimming took off 1 base at V and 4 bases at J, with 5 bases between the two ends. Germline CDR1 and CDR2: LGHNT and FRNRAP. CDR3 sequence reads: CASGLGVYEQYF. CDR3 bases: TGTGCTAGTGGTTTGGGAGTGTACGAGCAGTACTTC.

V and J are TRBV7-9 and TRBJ1-2; 9 nucleotides match TRBD1. Germline assignment: CDR1 SEHNR and CDR2 FQNEAQ (reference sequence). CDR3 size: 17 residues. V trimming: 4 bases; J trimming: 1 base; junction bases outside the gene matches: 10. In DNA form, the CDR3 reads TGTGCCAGCAGCTCCCGACAGGGGGGGATCCTTAACTATGGCTACACCTTC. Protein product: CASSSRQGGILNYGYTF.

The genes are TRBV14 and TRBJ1-3; no clear D. CDR3 size: 15 residues. V lost 4 bases to trimming and J lost 0 bases, with 10 bases between them. Germline CDR1 and CDR2: SGHDN and FVKESK. CDR3: CASSPPGFSGNTIYF. Here the CDR3 DNA reads TGTGCCAGCAGCCCCCCAGGTTTCTCTGGAAACACCATATATTTT. Full variable domain (rest looked up from reference TRBV14 and TRBJ1-3): EAGVTQFPSHSVIEKGQTVTLRCDPISGHDNLYWYRRVMGKEIKFLLHFVKESKQDESGMPNNRFLAERTGGTYSTLKVQPAELEDSGVYFCASSPPGFSGNTIYFGEGSWLTVV.

The V gene is TRBV5-4, the J gene TRBJ2-2; a possible D gene is TRBD2 (5 bases). Germline V CDR1 and CDR2: SGHNT, YYREEE (reference sequence). The CDR3 length is 15 residues. Trimming left V 7 bases short and J 1 base short, with 14 bases between. The CDR3 here is CASGSQTKNTGELFF. CDR3 in DNA: TGTGCCAGCGGGAGCCAGACAAAGAACACCGGGGAGCTGTTTTTT.

The gene calls are TRBV30 and TRBJ1-1; D gene unclear. The V gene lost 0 bases and the J gene lost 6 bases, with 8 bases spanning the gap. The CDR3 covers 12 residues. The germline V gene encodes CDR1 GTSNPN and CDR2 SVGIG (reference sequence). The CDR3 DNA reads TGTGCCTGGAGTGTGAGGCCAGCTGAAGCTTTCTTT. Amino acids: CAWSVRPAEAFF.

The chain employs TRBV2 and TRBJ2-3; TRBD1 matches at 9 bases. With 5 bases clipped from V and 2 bases from J, the junction kept 5 bases outside the gene matches. This CDR3 has 15 residues. Per the germline V gene, CDR1 is SNHLY and CDR2 is FYNNEI. The CDR3 DNA sequence: TGTGCCAGCAGTCCACAGGGGGCCCCCACAGATACGCAGTATTTT. Protein: CASSPQGAPTDTQYF.

A note on this clone: Germline and junction disagree at one end, which may indicate a read error. The sample contains more than one DNA sequence encoding this CDR3. This chain links TRBV5-6 with TRBJ2-7; 7 bases are shared with TRBD2. Per germline, CDR1 SGHDT and CDR2 YYEEEE. The CDR3 runs 14 residues. DNA of the CDR3: TGCGCCAGCAGCACCGGGACTATCGGCTACGAGCAGTACTTC. This codes for CASSTGTIGYEQYF. Variable domain in full (rest from reference TRBV5-6 and TRBJ2-7): DAGVTQSPTHLIKTRGQQVTLRCSPKSGHDTVSWYQQALGQGPQFIFQYYEEEERQRGNFPDRFSGHQFPNYSSELNVNALLLGDSALYLCASSTGTIGYEQYFGPGTRLTVT.

The rearrangement links TRBV9 to TRBJ2-5; a weak D match, TRBD2 (5 bases). Trimming stripped 0 bases from V and 5 bases from J, with 11 bases between. The germline gives CDR1 SGDLS, CDR2 YYNGEE. This CDR3 spans 14 amino acids. CDR3 protein: CASSVESSRETQYF. DNA for the CDR3: TGTGCCAGCAGCGTAGAGTCTAGCCGGGAGACCCAGTACTTC.

The chain has TRBV7-9 and TRBJ1-1; D remains unclear. This CDR3 contains 14 residues. V was pared by 2 bases and J by 3 bases, with 10 bases between. Germline V CDR1 and CDR2: SEHNR, FQNEAQ (reference sequence). CDR3 region: CASSLFGEYTEAFF. CDR3 in DNA: TGTGCCAGCAGCTTATTTGGAGAATACACTGAAGCTTTCTTT.

The chain links TRBV11-3 to TRBJ2-1; maybe TRBD2 (5 bases). Trimming took off 2 bases at V and 0 bases at J, with 17 bases between the two ends. Germline values: CDR1 SGHNT, CDR2 YENEEA. This CDR3 contains 18 residues. CDR3 protein: CASSLSLLGESSYNEQFF. The CDR3 bases are TGTGCCAGCAGCTTAAGCCTCCTGGGAGAGAGCTCCTACAATGAGCAGTTCTTC. Based on the CDR3 plus reference TRBV11-3 and TRBJ2-1, the full variable domain is EAGVVQSPRYKIIEKKQPVAFWCNPISGHNTLYWYLQNLGQGPELLIRYENEEAVDDSQLPKDRFSAERLKGVDSTLKIQPAELGDSAVYLCASSLSLLGESSYNEQFFGPGTRLTVL.

This clone was observed once. The chain employs TRBV28 and TRBJ1-1; 8 bases map to TRBD1. Germline CDR1 MDHEN, CDR2 SYDVKM. The CDR3 consists of 16 residues. V gave up 4 bases and J gave up 0 bases; unmatched junction bases: 7. CDR3 amino acids: CASSSLRTGMNTEAFF. The CDR3 nucleotides read TGTGCCAGCAGTTCCCTCCGGACAGGGATGAACACTGAAGCTTTCTTT.

Only one count was recorded for this clone. V gene TRBV11-1 combines with J gene TRBJ1-3; 7 bases agree with TRBD1. CDR3 length: 16 residues. V dropped 5 bases and J dropped 4; count of bases not matched to a gene: 11. CDR1 and CDR2 (germline): SGHAT, FQDESV (reference sequence). CDR3 residues: CASSKTTGFNGNTIYF. For the CDR3, the DNA is TGTGCCAGCAGCAAAACGACAGGGTTCAACGGAAACACCATATATTTT. Full variable domain (missing parts from reference TRBV11-1 and TRBJ1-3): EAEVAQSPRYKITEKSQAVAFWCDPISGHATLYWYRQILGQGPELLVQFQDESVVDDSQLPKDRFSAERLKGVDSTLKIQPAELGDSAMYLCASSKTTGFNGNTIYFGEGSWLTVV.

By share, this clone counts as medium-sized. Here the CDR3 reads CASSLGRQVSNQPQHF. The CDR3 DNA reads as TGTGCCAGCAGCCTGGGGAGACAGGTCTCTAATCAGCCCCAGCATTTT. This chain uses TRBV12-1 with TRBJ1-5; TRBD1 is the table's D call and was not checked against the DNA. TRBV12-1 is recorded as a pseudogene. This CDR3 has 16 amino acids.